This T cell receptor beta chain was obtained from a study of OX40 agonist ivuxolimab in advanced cancers. Regarding the research as a whole: Ivuxolimab, which targeted the costimulatory receptor OX40 (CD134), was an agonistic, fully human IgG2 monoclonal antibody. Intravenous ivuxolimab was administered to patients every 2 weeks at six dose levels: 0.01, 0.1, 0.3, 1.5, 3 and 10 mg/kg. Among the 52 dose-escalation patients, approximately 20 had hepatocellular carcinoma, approximately 15 melanoma, 9 renal cell carcinoma and 9 head and neck cancer. In the dose-escalation cohort, around four fifths of patients were male, and the mean age was 60 years with a range of roughly 23 to 79. Patients were allowed to have had prior anti-PD-1, anti-PD-L1 or anti-CTLA-4 therapy, and approximately 43% of the dose-escalation patients had previously received checkpoint inhibitors. Partial responses were achieved by three dose-escalation patients, of whom one had hepatocellular carcinoma and two had cutaneous melanoma. Peripheral TCRbeta sequencing aimed to test whether ivuxolimab altered TCR sequence diversity and caused clonal T-cell expansion. The paper reports the monotherapy dose-escalation portion (N ≈ 50 patients) of the phase I ivuxolimab trial. Broad study findings and their caveats: In partial responders in the 0.1-3.0 mg/kg groups, normalized peripheral clonal expansion was found to be among the lowest, especially among CD8+ T cells. After ivuxolimab, CD8+ T cells had more expanded clones than CD4+ T cells on average. At doses from 0.1 to 3.0 mg/kg, clonal expansion was seen in both CD4+ and CD8+ blood T cells between baseline and week 6. Low levels of normalized T-cell clonal expansion were also seen in some nonresponding patients. Antigen specificity was not determined for the clonally expanded peripheral T cells.

For this clone: The clone's antigen remains unknown. No base qualities exist here, and no much larger clone lies one base off it.

Genomic DNA was extracted from sorted cells for sequencing of the TCRbeta CDR3 region. The immunoSEQ Assay was used to sequence the TCRbeta CDR3 regions. Imported from immuneACCESS, the table was reduced by TCRdb to in-frame sequences with V and J called. These copies leave out some clones; in studies compared against another copy, an unresolved V gene accounts for under half, and the cause of the remainder is not known. For this sample there are more than 75,000 clones; 85% to 90% appear just once. The ten largest clones take up 0.8% to 1% of the sample. Patients with autoimmune disease history or receiving systemic immunosuppression were excluded from the trial. Peripheral blood for TCR sequencing was drawn from every dose cohort at baseline, at cycle 4 day 1 and at cycle 7 day 1. Samples were obtained from an open-label, multicenter, first-in-human phase I dose-escalation trial of ivuxolimab. The trial enrolled adults with locally advanced or metastatic head and neck squamous cell, hepatocellular, melanoma or renal cell carcinoma. Before TCR sequencing, CD4+ T cells and CD8+ T cells were sorted from peripheral blood as separate populations.

The germline V gene gives CDR1 as SGDLS and CDR2 as YYNGEE. V is trimmed back by 4 bases and J by 0 bases, and the junction contains 6 bases that no gene match accounts for. Measured from the cysteine to the phenylalanine, the CDR3 is 16 residues long. This entry keeps only the CDR3 DNA: 48 bases, framed from base 1. This receptor was obtained from an adult with an advanced solid tumor such as melanoma, head and neck, liver or kidney cancer. Recombination linked TRBV9 to TRBJ2-2; a stretch of 7 junction bases matches TRBD1. The sequenced sample was CD4+ or CD8+ T cells sorted from blood, obtained in a trial of the OX40 agonist ivuxolimab. The nucleotide sequence reads TGTGCCAGCAGCCGGACAGGACGCGCGAACACCGGGGAGCTGTTTTTT. Its coded protein is CASSRTGRANTGELFF.